These 3 T cell receptor beta chains came from one sample sequenced in a study of cytomegalovirus exposure and HLA in healthy donors. PCR primers comprised 60 Vbeta and 13 Jbeta primers. Assay used: immunoSEQ multiplex PCR; TCRdb lists only in-frame clones, some missing. Among some 170,000 clones listed, approximately 78% were seen once. The sequenced material came from PBMCs. The source is a woman in her twenties or thirties in good health and CMV-seropositive.

This clone appeared a few times. The rearrangement joins TRBV7-2 to TRBJ2-5; 12 nucleotides line up with TRBD2. After removal of 5 bases from V and 5 bases from J, the junction contained 12 bases not matched to a gene. From germline, CDR1 is SGHTA and CDR2 FQGNSA. The CDR3 has 17 residues. In DNA form, the CDR3 reads TGTGCCAGCAGCAAAAGGGCTAGCGGGGGGGCATTGGAGACCCAGTACTTC. This translates into CASSKRASGGALETQYF.

The rearrangement joins TRBV25-1 to TRBJ2-2; D might be TRBD2 (5 bases). Germline lookup yields CDR1 MGHDK and CDR2 SYGVNS. Trimming pared 0 bases from V and 1 base from J, leaving 9 bases between. This CDR3 region has 16 residues. The DNA of the CDR3 is TGTGCCAGCAGTGAATATAGCCGGGGGAACACCGGGGAGCTGTTTTTT. Translated: CASSEYSRGNTGELFF.

The chain carries TRBV7-7 and TRBJ2-2; no definite D call. Germline CDR1 and CDR2: SSHAT and FNYEAQ (reference sequence). This CDR3 comprises 12 residues. V shed 3 bases and J shed 7 bases, with 6 bases lying between them. Written as DNA, the CDR3 is TGTGCCAGCAGCTTGTATTTCGGGGAGCTGTTTTTT. This translates into CASSLYFGELFF.